This TCR beta chain emerged from a study of preoperative IRX-2 immunotherapy in early breast cancer. The treatment: preoperative locoregional IRX-2 cytokine immunotherapy. Patients received preoperative, locoregional IRX-2 cytokine immunotherapy in a phase Ib study. The V gene's germline CDR1 is SGHVS and CDR2 FNYEAQ. V lost 1 base to trimming and J lost 7 bases, with 14 bases between them. This CDR3 is built from 15 residues. Profiling relied on immunoSEQ multiplex PCR, and the TCRdb table lists in-frame clones only, not all of them. The data hold approximately 38,000 clones, with roughly four fifths observed a single time.

This chain uses TRBV7-6 with TRBJ2-1; the D gene is possibly TRBD2 (5 bases). The source is a human donor with breast cancer. The material sequenced was lymph node tissue, taken after IRX-2 immunotherapy. This CDR3 is CASSLDPAGENEQFF. In nucleotides, the CDR3 is TGTGCCAGCAGCTTAGACCCTGCGGGCGAAAATGAGCAGTTCTTC.